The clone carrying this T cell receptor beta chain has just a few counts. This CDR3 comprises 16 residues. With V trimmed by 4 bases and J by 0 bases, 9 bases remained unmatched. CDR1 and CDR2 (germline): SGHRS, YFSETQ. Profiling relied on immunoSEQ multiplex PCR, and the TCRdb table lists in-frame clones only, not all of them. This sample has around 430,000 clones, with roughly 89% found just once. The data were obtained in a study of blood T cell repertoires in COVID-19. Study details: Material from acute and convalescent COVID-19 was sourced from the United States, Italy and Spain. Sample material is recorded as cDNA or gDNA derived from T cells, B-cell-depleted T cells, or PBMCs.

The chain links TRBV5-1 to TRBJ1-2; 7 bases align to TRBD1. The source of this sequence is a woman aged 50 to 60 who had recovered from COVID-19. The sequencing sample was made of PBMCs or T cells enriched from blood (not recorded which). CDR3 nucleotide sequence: TGCGCCAGCAGCGAGACCGGGACAGCAGCTAACTATGGCTACACCTTC. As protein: CASSETGTAANYGYTF.